This is a list of T cell receptor beta chains from one sample in a study of T cell responses to AZD1222 COVID-19 vaccine. Clones were read by immunoSEQ multiplex PCR, and TCRdb kept only the in-frame ones, dropping some. The table records 190,000 or so clones, roughly 92% of them present only once. This sample comprised peripheral blood, obtained 28 days after the second AZD1222 dose. These receptors all stem from an adult who received the AZD1222 COVID-19 vaccine. Both conserved end residues are part of each CDR3. A D gene is named only where the DNA matches it firmly. Rows may omit the clone size; those that give it use once, few, many or a size class.

clone size: -
J gene: TRBJ1-2
V gene: TRBV29-1
D gene: -
CDR3 DNA: TGCAGCGTCGAAACCGGTGGAGCCTTC
CDR3 protein: CSVETGGAF

clone size: -
J gene: TRBJ1-1
V gene: TRBV12-5
D gene: TRBD1
CDR3 DNA: TGTGCTAGTGGTTTGGTAGTTGGGACAGGGTGGAACACTGAAGCTTTCTTT
CDR3 protein: CASGLVVGTGWNTEAFF

clone size: -
J gene: TRBJ1-5
V gene: TRBV2
D gene: -
CDR3 DNA: TGTGCCAGCAGTGTGGGAAATCAGCCCCAGCATTTT
CDR3 protein: CASSVGNQPQHF

clone size: -
J gene: TRBJ1-1
V gene: TRBV7-7
D gene: -
CDR3 DNA: TGTGCCAGCAGCTTAGCCCCCTATACTGAAGCTTTCTTT
CDR3 protein: CASSLAPYTEAFF

clone size: -
J gene: TRBJ2-7
V gene: TRBV12-1
D gene: -
CDR3 DNA: TGTGCCAGCAGCTTTGTGGGTAGCGGGGGGCCGAAGGTGAACGAGCAGTACTTC
CDR3 protein: CASSFVGSGGPKVNEQYF

clone size: -
J gene: TRBJ1-4
V gene: TRBV12-5
D gene: -
CDR3 DNA: TGTGCTAGTGGTAACACCCGGGAGGAAAAACTGTTTTTT
CDR3 protein: CASGNTREEKLFF

clone size: -
J gene: TRBJ1-5
V gene: TRBV7-6
D gene: -
CDR3 DNA: TGTGCCAGCAGCTTGAGGGGGGACACCAATCAGCCCCAGCATTTT
CDR3 protein: CASSLRGDTNQPQHF

clone size: once
J gene: TRBJ1-2
V gene: TRBV2
D gene: -
CDR3 DNA: TGTGCCAGCAACCAAGGACAGAACTATGGCTACACCTTC
CDR3 protein: CASNQGQNYGYTF

clone size: -
J gene: TRBJ1-6
V gene: TRBV4-3
D gene: -
CDR3 DNA: TGCGCCAGCAGCCAAGCCTCTGCGGGGGGGAATTCACCCCTCCACTTT
CDR3 protein: CASSQASAGGNSPLHF

clone size: -
J gene: TRBJ2-7
V gene: TRBV27
D gene: -
CDR3 DNA: TGTGCCAGCAGACCCGAGGGGGGGGGACCTTACGAGCAGTACTTC
CDR3 protein: CASRPEGGGPYEQYF

clone size: -
J gene: TRBJ1-1
V gene: TRBV19
D gene: -
CDR3 DNA: TGTGCCAGTAGTATTAGGATAGGGGAGAACGCTGAAGCTTTCTTT
CDR3 protein: CASSIRIGENAEAFF

clone size: -
J gene: TRBJ1-2
V gene: TRBV2
D gene: -
CDR3 DNA: TGTGCCAACCCCGGGGTGACCCGCTATGGCTACACCTTC
CDR3 protein: CANPGVTRYGYTF

clone size: -
J gene: TRBJ1-2
V gene: TRBV6-4
D gene: -
CDR3 DNA: TGTGCCAGCAGTGACTTTGGAGGGCAGGACTACACCTTC
CDR3 protein: CASSDFGGQDYTF

clone size: -
J gene: TRBJ1-5
V gene: TRBV7-2
D gene: -
CDR3 DNA: TGTGCCAGCAGCTTGTGGGGGCATGGCAATCAGCCCCAGCATTTT
CDR3 protein: CASSLWGHGNQPQHF

clone size: -
J gene: TRBJ2-3
V gene: TRBV27
D gene: -
CDR3 DNA: TGTGCCAGCAGTTTATTTCAGGCTAGCTCTGATACGCAGTATTTT
CDR3 protein: CASSLFQASSDTQYF

clone size: -
J gene: TRBJ2-7
V gene: TRBV15
D gene: -
CDR3 DNA: TGTGCCACCAGCAGAACAGACAGAAACTACGAGCAGTACTTC
CDR3 protein: CATSRTDRNYEQYF

clone size: -
J gene: TRBJ1-3
V gene: TRBV21-1
D gene: -
CDR3 DNA: -
CDR3 protein: CASRPCRVVGSGNTIYF

clone size: -
J gene: TRBJ2-3
V gene: TRBV25-1
D gene: -
CDR3 DNA: TGTGCCAGCAGTCAGTCCACAGATACGCAGTATTTT
CDR3 protein: CASSQSTDTQYF

clone size: -
J gene: TRBJ1-5
V gene: TRBV12-3/TRBV12-4
D gene: -
CDR3 DNA: TGTGCCAGCAGTTTAACGTTCGGTCCCCAGCATTTT
CDR3 protein: CASSLTFGPQHF

clone size: -
J gene: TRBJ1-2
V gene: TRBV3-1/TRBV3-2
D gene: TRBD1
CDR3 DNA: TGTGCCAGCAGCCACCTCCTGGTCCAAACAGGGGATGGCTACACCTTC
CDR3 protein: CASSHLLVQTGDGYTF

clone size: -
J gene: TRBJ2-7
V gene: TRBV5-5
D gene: TRBD1
CDR3 DNA: TGTGCCAGCAGCCGGGACAGATCCTTCTACGAGCAGTACTTC
CDR3 protein: CASSRDRSFYEQYF

clone size: -
J gene: TRBJ1-4
V gene: TRBV7-9
D gene: TRBD1
CDR3 DNA: TGTGCCGGACAGGGAAGGGAAAAACTGTTTTTT
CDR3 protein: CAGQGREKLFF